This passage covers 11 T cell receptor beta chains from one sample sequenced in a study of T cell repertoires in cytomegalovirus infection (dated by TCRdb to between 2019 and 2020). TCRdb names Illumina HiSeq 1500 as the instrument used. Using fastp at Q25 and MiXCR, TCRdb reprocessed the public reads and kept productive beta chains. Identical CDR3 proteins give one entry, which carries the most common genes and DNA. For this sample the table gives 200,000 to 300,000 distinct CDR3 sequences, of which around 9% were detected only once. More than 12% of the sample goes to the ten largest clones. Material for sequencing was PBMCs. These receptors all come from a human donor in good health (CMV status not recorded). Some clones in this sample may be carry-over from other donors' samples.

In its sample, this clonotype was seen many times. V is TRBV12-3 or TRBV12-4 and J is TRBJ1-2, with unresolved D. The CDR3 is 12 residues long. Trimming left V 3 bases short and J 7 bases short, with 9 bases between. The CDR3, as DNA: TGTGCCAGCAGTTTGGTGGGGTTTGGCTACACCTTC. Translated: CASSLVGFGYTF.

This clonotype was detected a few times. The rearrangement links TRBV19 to TRBJ1-1; possible D gene TRBD1, 5 bases. This CDR3 spans 17 amino acids. Between the trimmed V and J ends, which lost 5 bases and 7 bases, there was a span of 26 bases. The V gene's germline CDR1 is LNHDA and CDR2 SQIVND (reference sequence). The CDR3 DNA sequence: TGTGCCAGTAGTGTGCTACCTGTGGCGAGGGGTACCGGTGAAGCTTTCTTT. Encoded protein: CASSVLPVARGTGEAFF. Supplemented by reference TRBV19 and TRBJ1-1, the full variable domain reads DGGITQSPKYLFRKEGQNVTLSCEQNLNHDAMYWYRQDPGQGLRLIYYSQIVNDFQKGDIAEGYSVSREKKESFPLTVTSAQKNPTAFYLCASSVLPVARGTGEAFFGQGTRLTVV.

This clonotype was recorded many times. The chain employs TRBV18 and TRBJ2-1, with TRBD1 matching over 7 bases. Germline CDR1 reads KGHSH; CDR2 reads LQKENI. The V segment lost 3 bases and the J segment 3 bases; nucleotides outside the gene matches: 2. The CDR3 has 14 amino acids. The CDR3 DNA reads as TGTGCCAGCTCACCGCGACAGGGCTACAATGAGCAGTTCTTC. This codes for CASSPRQGYNEQFF.

The V call is TRBV5-4, the J call TRBJ2-1, with TRBD2 matching over 9 bases. The CDR3 is made up of 14 amino acids. J was trimmed by 5 bases and V by 3 bases; bases with no gene match: 3. Germline V lookup: CDR1 SGHNT, CDR2 YYREEE (reference sequence). CDR3 bases: TGTGCCAGCAGCTCGAAGCGGGGGGACAATGAGCAGTTCTTC. This translates into CASSSKRGDNEQFF.

In the case of this clonotype: A much larger clone differs from this one at a single base, so this may be a read error. The rearrangement links TRBV7-4 to TRBJ1-4, with a weak D call TRBD1 (5 bases). Trimming cost V 5 bases and J 7 bases, with 14 bases left between them. The germline gives CDR1 SGHVT, CDR2 SQSDAQ. This CDR3 spans 14 amino acids. CDR3 sequence: CASSRQSEREKLFF. CDR3 nucleotide sequence: TGTGCCAGCAGCCGACAGTCGGAACGTGAAAAACTGTTTTTT.

V and J are TRBV7-9 and TRBJ1-2, with TRBD1 identical over 12 bases. The CDR3 runs 16 residues. Trimming took 5 bases from V and 1 from J; bases not matched to a gene: 5. CDR1 SEHNR and CDR2 FQNEAQ come from the germline V gene (reference sequence). CDR3 nucleotides: TGTGCCAGCAGCATGGGACAGGGGGCTCTTAACTATGGCTACACCTTC. It specifies CASSMGQGALNYGYTF.

This clonotype was recorded at least ten times. V and J are TRBV12-3 or TRBV12-4 and TRBJ1-4; maybe TRBD1 (6 bases). The CDR3 is 14 amino acids. The V and J ends lost 4 bases and 4 bases respectively, with 10 bases between them. DNA of the CDR3: TGTGCCAGCAGTTCCGGACAGCTTAATGAAAAACTGTTTTTT. It encodes CASSSGQLNEKLFF.

This clonotype was observed many times. The chain links TRBV27 to TRBJ2-7; D gene unclear. Germline V gives CDR1 MNHEY, CDR2 SMNVEV (reference sequence). There are 17 residues in the CDR3. Trimming left V 4 bases short and J 2 bases short, with 21 bases between. The CDR3, as DNA: TGTGCCAGCAGTTCAACCGGGCCCTTTGTTTCGCCCTACGAGCAGTACTTC. It encodes CASSSTGPFVSPYEQYF.

There are many counts of this clonotype. The genes are TRBV20-1 and TRBJ2-5, with a tentative D call TRBD1 (6 bases). Trimming cost V 3 bases and J 2 bases, with 13 bases left between them. This CDR3 is built from 14 residues. CDR1 and CDR2 (germline): DFQATT, SNEGSKA (reference sequence). The CDR3 DNA sequence: TGCAGTGCTAGTATTCAGGGGCTACAAGAGACCCAGTACTTC. Its translation: CSASIQGLQETQYF.

The V gene is TRBV28, the J gene TRBJ1-3, with D possibly being TRBD1 (6 bases). Germline lookup yields CDR1 MDHEN and CDR2 SYDVKM. CDR3 size: 17 residues. Trimming pared 5 bases from V and 0 bases from J, leaving 17 bases between. As DNA, the CDR3 is TGTGCCAGCAGTCCCGGGGGCGGGGGGGTCTCTGGAAACACCATATATTTT. It translates to CASSPGGGGVSGNTIYF.

The gene calls are TRBV7-2 and TRBJ1-2; TRBD1 is a possible D gene (5 bases). The V end was cut by 2 bases, the J end by 4 bases, with 14 bases between. The CDR3 totals 15 residues. The germline gives CDR1 SGHTA, CDR2 FQGNSA. The CDR3 reads CASSLKEGLGYGYTF. The DNA for the CDR3 is TGTGCCAGCAGCTTAAAGGAGGGGCTAGGCTATGGCTACACCTTC.